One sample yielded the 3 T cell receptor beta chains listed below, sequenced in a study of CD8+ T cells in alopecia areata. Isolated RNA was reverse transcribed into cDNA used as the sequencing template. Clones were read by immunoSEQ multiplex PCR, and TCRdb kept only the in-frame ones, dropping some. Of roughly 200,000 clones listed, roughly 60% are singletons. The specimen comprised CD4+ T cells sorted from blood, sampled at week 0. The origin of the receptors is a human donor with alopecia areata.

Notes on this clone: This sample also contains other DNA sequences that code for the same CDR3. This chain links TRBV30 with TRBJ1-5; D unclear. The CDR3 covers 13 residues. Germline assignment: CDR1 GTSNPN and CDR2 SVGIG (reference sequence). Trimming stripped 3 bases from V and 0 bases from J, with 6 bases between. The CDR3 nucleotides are TGTGCCTGGAGCGAAAATAGCAATCAGCCCCAGCATTTT. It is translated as CAWSENSNQPQHF. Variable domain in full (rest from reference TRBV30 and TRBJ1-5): SQTIHQWPATLVQPVGSPLSLECTVEGTSNPNLYWYRQAAGRGLQLLFYSVGIGQISSEVPQNLSASRPQDRQFILSSKKLLLSDSGFYLCAWSENSNQPQHFGDGTRLSIL.

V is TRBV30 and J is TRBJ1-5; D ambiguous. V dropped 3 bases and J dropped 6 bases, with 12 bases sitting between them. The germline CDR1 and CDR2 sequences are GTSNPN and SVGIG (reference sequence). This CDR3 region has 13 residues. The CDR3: CAWSPEIGQPQHF. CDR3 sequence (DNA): TGTGCCTGGAGCCCTGAGATTGGTCAGCCCCAGCATTTT.

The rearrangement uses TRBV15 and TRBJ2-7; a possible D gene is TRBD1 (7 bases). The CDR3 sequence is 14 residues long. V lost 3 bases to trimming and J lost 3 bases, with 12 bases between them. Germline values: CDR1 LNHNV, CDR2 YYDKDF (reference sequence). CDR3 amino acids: CATSRGGQVYEQYF. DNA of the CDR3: TGTGCCACCAGCAGGGGAGGACAGGTCTACGAGCAGTACTTC.